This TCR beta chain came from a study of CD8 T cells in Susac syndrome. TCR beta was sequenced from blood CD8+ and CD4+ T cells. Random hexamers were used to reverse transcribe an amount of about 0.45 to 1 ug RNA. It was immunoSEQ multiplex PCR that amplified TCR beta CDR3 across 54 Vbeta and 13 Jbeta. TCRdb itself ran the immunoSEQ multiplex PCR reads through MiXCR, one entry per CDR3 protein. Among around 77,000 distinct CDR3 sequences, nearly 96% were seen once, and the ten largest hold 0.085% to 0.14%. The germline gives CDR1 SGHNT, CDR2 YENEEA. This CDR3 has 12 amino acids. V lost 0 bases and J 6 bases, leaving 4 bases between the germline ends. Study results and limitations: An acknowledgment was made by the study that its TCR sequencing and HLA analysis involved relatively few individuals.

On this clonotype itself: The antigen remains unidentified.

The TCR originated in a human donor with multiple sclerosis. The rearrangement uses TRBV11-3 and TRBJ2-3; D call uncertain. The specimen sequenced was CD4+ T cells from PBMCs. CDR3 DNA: TGTGCCAGCAGCTTAGATCTGGATACGCAGTATTTT. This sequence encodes CASSLDLDTQYF.